This entry features one T cell receptor (beta chain) sequence. What it recognizes is unknown. Within the sample, other DNA sequences also encode this same CDR3. These data come from a study of shared clonotypes between healthy human individuals. The CDR3 extends over 15 amino acids. Germline V gene sequence: CDR1 SNHLY, CDR2 FYNNEI. V gave up 3 bases and J gave up 0 bases; unmatched junction bases: 0. In the naive CD8 group, cells lacked CD45RO and were positively selected for CCR7, so terminally differentiated effector memory CD45RA+ cells were left out. Healthy and HIV-negative, the adult donors had no recent acute infections or vaccinations. Each subset's genomic DNA was shared equally among a number of immunoSEQ plates. Sequenced by immunoSEQ multiplex PCR; TCRdb stores in-frame clones only, minus some. The table shows 2 million to 2.5 million clones, with roughly 91% occurring only once. Study conclusions and caveats: Lower generation probabilities were found for non-shared clonotypes than for those shared by all four donors. A small donor pool kept down the genetic and exposure-history diversity that was represented.

V is TRBV2 and J is TRBJ2-3; 10 nucleotides line up with TRBD2. Sequenced sample: naive CD8+ T cells from PBMCs. The TCR comes from a man aged 18 to 30 in good health. Some clones in this sample may be carry-over from other donors' samples. The CDR3 is CASSEGLASTDTQYF. For the CDR3, the DNA is TGTGCCAGCAGTGAGGGACTAGCGAGCACAGATACGCAGTATTTT.